This entry lists 30 T cell receptor beta chains sequenced from one sample in a study of blood T cell repertoires in COVID-19. TCRdb's table, derived via immunoSEQ multiplex PCR, lists solely in-frame clones and lacks some. The table lists some 350,000 clones, 80% to 90% of them singletons. Material: PBMCs or T cells enriched from blood (not recorded which). These TCRs come from a woman in her 30s who had recovered from COVID-19.

The V gene is TRBV5-8, the J gene TRBJ1-2; 8 bases match TRBD1. Germline lookup yields CDR1 SGHTS and CDR2 YDEGEE. This CDR3 is built from 13 residues. Losses at the gene ends were 4 bases for V and 4 bases for J; bases not matched to a gene: 3. The CDR3, as DNA: TGTGCCAGCAGCCTCGACAGGGGCTATGGCTACACCTTC. Its protein product is CASSLDRGYGYTF.

V gene TRBV11-3 combines with J gene TRBJ2-2, with 8 bases identical to TRBD2. Germline-derived CDR1 and CDR2 are SGHNT and YENEEA. V lost 5 bases, J lost 0 bases, and 5 bases stayed unmatched. CDR3 length equals 16 residues. For the CDR3, the DNA is TGTGCCAGCAGCGCCACTAGCGGCCCGAACACCGGGGAGCTGTTTTTT. Amino acids: CASSATSGPNTGELFF.

The chain recombines TRBV7-9 with TRBJ1-6, with D possibly being TRBD1 (6 bases). V lost 5 bases, J lost 8 bases, and 10 bases lay in between. Per the germline V gene, CDR1 is SEHNR and CDR2 is FQNEAQ (reference sequence). This CDR3 contains 13 residues. CDR3 sequence reads: CASSHNRDSPLHF. In nucleotides, the CDR3 is TGTGCCAGCAGCCACAACAGGGATTCACCCCTCCACTTT. The full variable domain, its missing parts supplied by reference TRBV7-9 and TRBJ1-6, is DTGVSQNPRHKITKRGQNVTFRCDPISEHNRLYWYRQTLGQGPEFLTYFQNEAQLEKSRLLSDRFSAERPKGSFSTLEIQRTEQGDSAMYLCASSHNRDSPLHFGNGTRLTVT.

This clone was seen once. The rearrangement joins TRBV5-4 to TRBJ2-3; D may be TRBD1 (6 bases). The V end was cut by 4 bases, the J end by 0 bases, with 12 bases between. The CDR3 has 15 amino acids. Per germline, CDR1 SGHNT and CDR2 YYREEE (reference sequence). CDR3 loop: CASSSRQASTDTQYF. CDR3 DNA: TGTGCCAGCAGCAGTCGACAGGCGAGCACAGATACGCAGTATTTT.

The V and J genes are TRBV15 and TRBJ2-6; TRBD1 is a possible D gene (7 bases). The V and J ends lost 3 bases and 3 bases respectively, with 21 bases between them. Germline V lookup: CDR1 LNHNV, CDR2 YYDKDF (reference sequence). The CDR3 sequence is 19 residues long. DNA for the CDR3: TGTGCCACCAGCAGCCGGACAGGAGGATCGACTAGTGGGGCCAACGTCCTGACTTTC. Its translation is CATSSRTGGSTSGANVLTF.

The genes are TRBV6-1 and TRBJ2-5, with TRBD2 matching 11 bases. This CDR3 has 17 residues. The germline CDR1 and CDR2 sequences are MNHNS and SASEGT. Trimming at V came to 3 bases and at J to 0 bases, leaving 6 bases not matched to a gene. CDR3 nucleotide sequence: TGTGCCAGCAGTGATCCGGGACTAGCGGACCACCAAGAGACCCAGTACTTC. Protein: CASSDPGLADHQETQYF.

This clone has a handful of counts. DNA of the CDR3: TGCGCCAGCAGCTTGGTACGCGACTTTACCTACAATGAGCAGTTCTTC. It encodes CASSLVRDFTYNEQFF. The rearrangement uses TRBV5-1 and TRBJ2-1; D unclear. The CDR3 covers 16 residues. Germline CDR1 SGHRS, CDR2 YFSETQ. Trimming cost V 0 bases and J 2 bases, with 12 bases left between them. Supplemented by reference TRBV5-1 and TRBJ2-1, the full variable domain reads KAGVTQTPRYLIKTRGQQVTLSCSPISGHRSVSWYQQTPGQGLQFLFEYFSETQRNKGNFPGRFSGRQFSNSRSEMNVSTLELGDSALYLCASSLVRDFTYNEQFFGPGTRLTVL.

The table lists this clone with a count of one. In DNA, the CDR3 is TGTGCCAGCCGGCGGGCACCCCAAGAGACCCAGTACTTC. It codes for CASRRAPQETQYF. V is TRBV7-2 and J is TRBJ2-5; D perhaps matches TRBD2 (5 bases). The CDR3 extends over 13 amino acids. Between the trimmed V and J ends, which lost 8 bases and 1 base, there was a span of 11 bases. Per germline, CDR1 SGHTA and CDR2 FQGNSA.

This chain links TRBV5-1 with TRBJ2-7, with D tentatively TRBD2 (6 bases). Trimming pared 0 bases from V and 7 bases from J, leaving 8 bases between. Germline V gene lookup returns CDR1 SGHRS and CDR2 YFSETQ. The CDR3 covers 12 residues. CDR3 protein: CASSLAGREQYF. Written as DNA, the CDR3 is TGCGCCAGCAGCTTGGCAGGGAGGGAGCAGTACTTC.

The rearrangement uses TRBV5-4 and TRBJ1-5; D is possibly TRBD1 (5 bases). CDR1 is SGHNT, CDR2 YYREEE, per germline (reference sequence). The CDR3 covers 14 residues. Trimming stripped 6 bases from V and 2 bases from J, with 12 bases between. The CDR3 reads CASNAGSGNQPQHF. CDR3 DNA sequence: TGTGCCAGCAACGCAGGGTCTGGCAATCAGCCCCAGCATTTT.

V usage is TRBV10-2 and J usage is TRBJ1-5, with D perhaps TRBD1 (6 bases). V lost 6 bases and J 5 bases, leaving 11 bases between the germline ends. The CDR3 is 13 residues long. The V gene's germline CDR1 is WSHSY and CDR2 SAAADI. The CDR3 spells CASRGHPDQPQHF. CDR3 nucleotides: TGCGCCAGCAGGGGACACCCTGATCAGCCCCAGCATTTT.

The chain couples TRBV23-1 to TRBJ2-1; no clear D gene. TRBV23-1 qualifies as an ORF whose function is uncertain. The CDR3 is 14 amino acids. V lost 0 bases and J 3 bases, leaving 6 bases between the germline ends. The CDR3 loop is CASSQSAGYNEQFF. DNA for the CDR3: TGCGCCAGCAGTCAATCTGCCGGCTACAATGAGCAGTTCTTC.

The gene calls are TRBV7-9 and TRBJ2-7, with D uncertain. V was cut by 5 bases and J by 3 bases, with 11 bases left in between. CDR3 length equals 13 residues. The germline V gene encodes CDR1 SEHNR and CDR2 FQNEAQ (reference sequence). The CDR3 spells CASSQTSGYEQYF. CDR3 DNA: TGTGCCAGCAGCCAAACGTCGGGCTACGAGCAGTACTTC.

J is TRBJ1-5 and V is TRBV7-6; TRBD1 is a possible D gene (6 bases). Germline CDR1 is SGHVS and CDR2 is FNYEAQ. V shed 8 bases and J shed 6 bases, with 14 bases lying between them. This CDR3 spans 13 amino acids. The CDR3 DNA follows: TGTGCCAGCTCCCAAGGGGGGGGTCAGCCCCAGCATTTT. It yields the protein CASSQGGGQPQHF.

The J gene is TRBJ2-5, the V gene TRBV5-1; D may be TRBD1 (6 bases). Germline assignment: CDR1 SGHRS and CDR2 YFSETQ. This CDR3 has 14 residues. The germline V and J ends were trimmed by 0 bases and 3 bases, with 9 bases remaining between them. CDR3 protein: CASSLVPGEETQYF. The CDR3 DNA reads TGCGCCAGCAGCTTGGTCCCAGGGGAAGAGACCCAGTACTTC.

The gene calls are TRBV2 and TRBJ2-2; 7 bases align to TRBD1. J gave up 6 bases and V 4 bases, and 8 bases lay outside the gene matches. CDR3 length: 15 residues. CDR1 and CDR2 from the germline V gene are SNHLY and FYNNEI. CDR3 amino acids: CASSGRQGVAGELFF. As DNA, the CDR3 is TGTGCCAGCAGTGGACGGCAGGGGGTCGCCGGGGAGCTGTTTTTT.

This sequence joins TRBV7-6 and TRBJ2-3, with D perhaps matching TRBD2 (5 bases). Germline V gives CDR1 SGHVS, CDR2 FNYEAQ. This CDR3 is 13 amino acids long. Trimming stripped 1 base from V and 6 bases from J, with 8 bases between. The CDR3 protein is CASSLGRRDTQYF. CDR3 sequence (DNA): TGTGCCAGCAGCTTAGGCCGGAGGGATACGCAGTATTTT.

The chain joins TRBV7-9 to TRBJ1-5; D may be TRBD1 (5 bases). The V gene's germline CDR1 is SEHNR and CDR2 FQNEAQ (reference sequence). V was cut by 5 bases and J by 6 bases, with 11 bases left in between. The CDR3 contains 13 residues. DNA for the CDR3: TGTGCCAGCAGCCCGGGGGGGGGTCAGCCCCAGCATTTT. It specifies CASSPGGGQPQHF.

This chain connects TRBV5-1 to TRBJ2-3; 12 positions match TRBD2. The CDR3 loop spans 14 amino acids. CDR1 is SGHRS, CDR2 YFSETQ, per germline. V was clipped by 4 bases and J by 6 bases; unmatched bases: 3. CDR3 in DNA: TGCGCCAGCAGCCTCGGACTAGCGGGGGATACGCAGTATTTT. It encodes CASSLGLAGDTQYF.

This clone was observed once. The V and J genes are TRBV6-5 and TRBJ1-1; D might be TRBD1 (5 bases). Germline CDR1 is MNHEY and CDR2 is SVGAGI. Trimming pared 5 bases from V and 6 bases from J, leaving 19 bases between. The CDR3 is 15 amino acids. CDR3 nucleotides: TGTGCCAGCAGTCTCCGACAGAAGGCAAATCCTGAAGCTTTCTTT. Protein sequence: CASSLRQKANPEAFF.

The V gene is TRBV6-5, the J gene TRBJ2-7; TRBD1 agrees at 10 bases. CDR1 MNHEY and CDR2 SVGAGI come from the germline V gene. The CDR3 is 16 amino acids. Trimming cost V 4 bases and J 6 bases; bases outside gene matches: 12. CDR3 DNA sequence: TGTGCCAGCAGTTCTCCCTCTAGGACAGGGGGGAGCGAGCAGTACTTC. It yields the protein CASSSPSRTGGSEQYF.

The J gene is TRBJ1-1, the V gene TRBV6-5; the match to TRBD1 covers 7 bases. After removal of 10 bases from V and 0 bases from J, the junction contained 5 bases not matched to a gene. The CDR3 sequence is 13 residues long. Germline loops: CDR1 MNHEY, CDR2 SVGAGI. As DNA, the CDR3 is TGTGCCACCGGGACAGATTTGAACACTGAAGCTTTCTTT. Translating it yields CATGTDLNTEAFF.

The CDR3 reads CASSVGSGITGELFF. The CDR3, as DNA: TGCGCCAGCAGCGTGGGGTCCGGGATCACCGGGGAGCTGTTTTTT. The V and J genes are TRBV5-1 and TRBJ2-2; tentatively, D is TRBD2 (5 bases). CDR1 and CDR2 from the germline V gene are SGHRS and YFSETQ. This CDR3 spans 15 amino acids. Trimming left V 4 bases short and J 4 bases short, with 14 bases between.

J is TRBJ2-7 and V is TRBV5-1; D remains unclear. The CDR3 loop spans 16 amino acids. Germline assignment: CDR1 SGHRS and CDR2 YFSETQ. V lost 1 base and J lost 2, with 16 bases in between. The CDR3 region has the DNA TGCGCCAGCAGCTTGTCCCCGTTAGATGTTACCTACGAGCAGTACTTC. It is translated as CASSLSPLDVTYEQYF.

This chain links TRBV7-2 with TRBJ1-3; D gene unclear. Germline V gives CDR1 SGHTA, CDR2 FQGNSA. V dropped 6 bases and J dropped 1 base, with 10 bases sitting between them. CDR3 length: 14 residues. The DNA of the CDR3 is TGTGCCAGCAGTGAAATGCGATCTGGAAACACCATATATTTT. Residues: CASSEMRSGNTIYF. Full variable domain (missing parts from reference TRBV7-2 and TRBJ1-3): GAGVSQSPSNKVTEKGKDVELRCDPISGHTALYWYRQSLGQGLEFLIYFQGNSAPDKSGLPSDRFSAERTGGSVSTLTIQRTQQEDSAVYLCASSEMRSGNTIYFGEGSWLTVV.

This chain joins TRBV28 and TRBJ2-7; TRBD1 agrees at 9 bases. V lost 5 bases to trimming and J lost 1 base; unmatched junction nucleotides: 15. CDR1 is MDHEN and CDR2 is SYDVKM in the germline V gene. The CDR3 totals 18 residues. The CDR3 DNA sequence: TGTGCCAGCAGTCCCCTCGCCTACCGGGACAGGGAGTCCTACGAGCAGTACTTC. Protein product: CASSPLAYRDRESYEQYF.

This clone has only one observation. The V and J genes are TRBV4-1 and TRBJ1-1; 7 bases agree with TRBD1. V gave up 0 bases and J gave up 11 bases; unmatched junction bases: 3. Germline loops: CDR1 MGHRA, CDR2 YSYEKL. This CDR3 contains 12 residues. The CDR3 protein is CASSQETGKAFF. In DNA form, the CDR3 reads TGCGCCAGCAGCCAAGAGACAGGGAAGGCTTTCTTT.

The chain couples TRBV5-6 to TRBJ2-7, with D maybe TRBD2 (5 bases). Trimming cost V 1 base and J 4 bases, with 15 bases left between them. This CDR3 is 15 amino acids long. Germline CDR1 reads SGHDT; CDR2 reads YYEEEE. This CDR3 reads CASSLSDLTGYEQYF. In DNA form, the CDR3 reads TGTGCCAGCAGCTTGTCAGACCTCACGGGATACGAGCAGTACTTC.

This clone was seen only once. This rearrangement joins TRBV3-1 (or the pseudogene TRBV3-2) to TRBJ1-2; 8 nucleotides align to TRBD1. This CDR3 has 14 residues. V gave up 5 bases and J gave up 8 bases; unmatched junction bases: 10. In germline, CDR1 is LGHDT, CDR2 YNNKEL (reference sequence). CDR3 in DNA: TGTGCCAGCAGCGAGCTGACAGGGGAGATGGGCTACACCTTC. As protein: CASSELTGEMGYTF.

The CDR3 bases are TGTGCCAGCAACAAACTGACAGGGCAAGCTTTCTTT. Translating it yields CASNKLTGQAFF. The rearrangement uses TRBV6-5 and TRBJ1-1; TRBD1 aligns across 7 bases. V lost 7 bases, J lost 9 bases, and 8 bases stayed unmatched. Germline V lookup: CDR1 MNHEY, CDR2 SVGAGI. The CDR3 is 12 residues long.